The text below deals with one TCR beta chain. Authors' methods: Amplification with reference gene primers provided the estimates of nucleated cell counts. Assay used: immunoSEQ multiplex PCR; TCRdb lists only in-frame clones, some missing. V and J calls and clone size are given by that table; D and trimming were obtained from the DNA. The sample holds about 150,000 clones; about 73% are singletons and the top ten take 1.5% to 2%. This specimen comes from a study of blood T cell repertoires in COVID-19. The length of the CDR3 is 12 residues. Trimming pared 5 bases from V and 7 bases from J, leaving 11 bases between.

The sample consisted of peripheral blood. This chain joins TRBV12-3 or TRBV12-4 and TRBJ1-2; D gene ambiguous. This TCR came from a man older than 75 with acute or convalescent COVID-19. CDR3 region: CASSPIGGGYTF. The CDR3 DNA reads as TGTGCCAGCAGTCCTATAGGAGGTGGCTACACCTTC.